The 26 T cell receptor beta chains below come from one sample, sequenced in a study of OX40 agonist ivuxolimab in advanced cancers. The protocol was immunoSEQ multiplex PCR, while the TCRdb copy is restricted to in-frame clones and leaves out a portion. The data hold 65,000 to 85,000 clones, with about 81% observed a single time. The sequenced sample was CD4+ or CD8+ T cells sorted from blood, obtained in a trial of the OX40 agonist ivuxolimab. The source of these receptors is an adult with an advanced solid tumor such as melanoma, head and neck, liver or kidney cancer.

The chain combines TRBV9 with TRBJ1-1; D is ambiguous. Trimming cost V 0 bases and J 0 bases, with 6 bases left between them. This CDR3 has 14 residues. Germline CDR1 reads SGDLS; CDR2 reads YYNGEE. The CDR3 spells CASSVAPVNTEAFF. The CDR3, as DNA: TGTGCCAGCAGCGTAGCTCCGGTGAACACTGAAGCTTTCTTT.

This clone occurred a few times. The chain joins TRBV5-1 to TRBJ2-1, with a tentative D call TRBD1 (6 bases). Looked up from germline, CDR1 is SGHRS and CDR2 is YFSETQ. V shed 2 bases and J shed 1 base, with 13 bases lying between them. The length of the CDR3 is 16 residues. The CDR3 sequence: CASSLSRGKSYNEQFF. CDR3 coding DNA: TGCGCCAGCAGCTTATCTAGGGGGAAATCCTACAATGAGCAGTTCTTC.

The chain links TRBV30 to TRBJ2-5; D could derive from TRBD1 or TRBD2 (6 bases each). Trimming cost V 1 base and J 7 bases, with 22 bases left between them. Germline loops: CDR1 GTSNPN, CDR2 SVGIG (reference sequence). The CDR3 runs to 16 residues. CDR3 sequence (DNA): TGTGCCTGGAGTGGTGGGGTGGCGGGATCCAGGGGGACCCAGTACTTC. Its translation is CAWSGGVAGSRGTQYF. Together with reference TRBV30 and TRBJ2-5, the CDR3 gives the full variable domain: SQTIHQWPATLVQPVGSPLSLECTVEGTSNPNLYWYRQAAGRGLQLLFYSVGIGQISSEVPQNLSASRPQDRQFILSSKKLLLSDSGFYLCAWSGGVAGSRGTQYFGPGTRLLVL.

This clone has ten or more counts. The J gene is TRBJ1-2, the V gene TRBV18; 8 bases map to TRBD1. The CDR3 covers 18 residues. Germline CDR1 is KGHSH and CDR2 is LQKENI. V was clipped by 2 bases and J by 0 bases; unmatched bases: 11. The CDR3 DNA reads TGTGCCAGCTCACCATCGGCAGGGGGCGATCTAGCTAACTATGGCTACACCTTC. Protein: CASSPSAGGDLANYGYTF.

This clone has just one count. The chain combines TRBV7-3 with TRBJ2-7; TRBD1 or TRBD2 may be the D gene (5 bases each). CDR3 length: 15 amino acids. Germline CDR1 and CDR2: SGHTA and FQGTGA. The germline V and J ends were trimmed by 2 bases and 2 bases, with 13 bases remaining between them. CDR3 loop: CASSLGTTIPYEQYF. Here the CDR3 DNA reads TGTGCCAGCAGCTTAGGGACGACAATCCCCTACGAGCAGTACTTC.

The chain couples TRBV13 to TRBJ2-7; D gene uncertain. The V gene's germline CDR1 is PRHDT and CDR2 FYEKMQ (reference sequence). The CDR3 is 11 residues long. V shed 3 bases and J shed 3 bases, with 3 bases lying between them. CDR3 residues: CASSLGYEQYF. The CDR3 bases are TGTGCCAGCAGCTTGGGCTACGAGCAGTACTTC.

The chain links TRBV6-6 to TRBJ1-4; D possibly corresponds to TRBD1 (5 bases). V was clipped by 8 bases and J by 2 bases, with 12 bases between them. The germline CDR1 and CDR2 sequences are MNHNY and SVGAGI (reference sequence). This CDR3 region has 14 residues. The chain's CDR3 is CASSRGGTNEKLFF. The CDR3 DNA sequence: TGTGCCAGCTCGCGGGGCGGGACTAATGAAAAACTGTTTTTT.

The rearrangement links TRBV6-1 to TRBJ1-1; 8 nucleotides match TRBD1. The CDR3 loop spans 14 amino acids. The germline V gene encodes CDR1 MNHNS and CDR2 SASEGT. V trimming: 5 bases; J trimming: 1 base; junction bases outside the gene matches: 3. Written as DNA, the CDR3 is TGTGCCAGCAGTACCGGACAGGGGAACACTGAAGCTTTCTTT. Its translation: CASSTGQGNTEAFF.

The rearrangement joins TRBV29-1 to TRBJ1-2, with D possibly matching TRBD1 (6 bases). Between the trimmed V and J ends, which lost 4 bases and 4 bases, there was a span of 16 bases. The CDR3 length is 14 residues. The germline V gene encodes CDR1 SQVTM and CDR2 ANQGSEA. CDR3 coding DNA: TGCAGCGTTGCATCTGGACAGAAGTTCTATGGCTACACCTTC. This translates into CSVASGQKFYGYTF.

The chain is built from TRBV5-1 and TRBJ2-3; unclear D gene. V was cut by 2 bases and J by 3 bases, with 10 bases left in between. CDR3 length equals 14 residues. The germline gives CDR1 SGHRS, CDR2 YFSETQ. CDR3 region: CASSFEKSTDTQYF. CDR3 nucleotide sequence: TGCGCCAGCAGCTTTGAAAAGTCAACAGATACGCAGTATTTT.

CDR3 bases: TGTGCCAGCAGCTTAGCCAGCACTGGGGGGGCTGGAAACACCATATATTTT. Protein sequence: CASSLASTGGAGNTIYF. V is TRBV7-2 and J is TRBJ1-3; D might be TRBD1 (5 bases). Trimming removed 0 bases from V and 2 bases from J, with 14 bases in between. Per germline, CDR1 SGHTA and CDR2 FQGNSA. There are 17 residues in the CDR3.

The rearrangement joins TRBV21-1 to TRBJ1-1. TRBV21-1 is designated a pseudogene. This CDR3 comprises 15 residues. This CDR3 reads CASSFGGDKYTEAFF. In DNA form, the CDR3 reads TGTGCCAGCAGCTTCGGGGGGGATAAGTACACTGAAGCTTTCTTT.

The chain is built from TRBV21-1 and TRBJ1-1. TRBV21-1 is a listed pseudogene. This CDR3 comprises 12 residues. The chain's CDR3 is CASSKEAGEAFF. The CDR3 nucleotides are TGTGCCAGCAGCAAAGAGGCCGGCGAAGCTTTCTTT.

J is TRBJ2-3 and V is TRBV10-3, with 8 bases lining up with TRBD2. CDR1 and CDR2 (germline): ENHRY, SYGVKD. The CDR3 has 15 residues. Unmatched junction bases numbered 5, after V lost 6 bases and J lost 0 bases. In DNA form, the CDR3 reads TGTGCCATCAGGAAACTAGCGGAGAGCACAGATACGCAGTATTTT. Protein: CAIRKLAESTDTQYF.

The rearrangement joins TRBV27 to TRBJ1-2, with D possibly being TRBD1 (5 bases). The germline V gene has CDR1 MNHEY and CDR2 SMNVEV (reference sequence). Trimming stripped 2 bases from V and 6 bases from J, with 16 bases between. The CDR3 runs 15 residues. The CDR3 reads CASSLGGRDMDGYTF. CDR3 coding DNA: TGTGCCAGCAGTTTAGGAGGCAGGGATATGGATGGCTACACCTTC.

The CDR3: CASSPGLASHGELFF. The CDR3 DNA is TGTGCCAGCAGTCCAGGACTAGCCTCACACGGGGAGCTGTTTTTT. The chain joins TRBV7-2 to TRBJ2-2; 8 bases match TRBD2. Germline loops: CDR1 SGHTA, CDR2 FQGNSA. V lost 6 bases to trimming and J lost 7 bases; unmatched junction nucleotides: 10. The CDR3 has 15 amino acids. The full variable domain, with the rest looked up from reference TRBV7-2 and TRBJ2-2, is GAGVSQSPSNKVTEKGKDVELRCDPISGHTALYWYRQSLGQGLEFLIYFQGNSAPDKSGLPSDRFSAERTGGSVSTLTIQRTQQEDSAVYLCASSPGLASHGELFFGEGSRLTVL.

The V and J genes are TRBV18 and TRBJ1-1, with 9 bases aligning to TRBD1. Germline values: CDR1 KGHSH, CDR2 LQKENI. J gave up 4 bases and V 6 bases, and 6 bases lay outside the gene matches. The CDR3 contains 14 residues. CDR3 nucleotides: TGTGCCAGCTCGCCGCCGACAGGGGGCACTGAAGCTTTCTTT. Translated: CASSPPTGGTEAFF.

This chain connects TRBV9 to TRBJ2-7; the match to TRBD1 covers 8 bases. The germline V gene has CDR1 SGDLS and CDR2 YYNGEE. The V and J ends lost 3 bases and 0 bases, in that order; junction bases with no gene match: 2. The CDR3 covers 14 residues. CDR3 sequence reads: CASSGDRFSYEQYF. The CDR3, as DNA: TGTGCCAGCAGCGGGGACAGGTTCTCCTACGAGCAGTACTTC.

The V call is TRBV7-9, the J call TRBJ2-1; D gene ambiguous. This CDR3 comprises 14 residues. V was pared by 1 base and J by 0 bases, with 4 bases between. In germline, CDR1 is SEHNR, CDR2 FQNEAQ (reference sequence). The CDR3 sequence: CASSLGYSYNEQFF. The CDR3 DNA follows: TGTGCCAGCAGCTTAGGATACTCCTACAATGAGCAGTTCTTC.

This clone was seen only once. The chain links TRBV5-6 to TRBJ1-1; D remains unclear. The V gene's germline CDR1 is SGHDT and CDR2 YYEEEE. This CDR3 region has 14 residues. The V end was cut by 0 bases, the J end by 0 bases, with 6 bases between. CDR3 protein: CASSLVGMNTEAFF. The CDR3 nucleotides read TGTGCCAGCAGCTTGGTAGGCATGAACACTGAAGCTTTCTTT.

The V and J genes are TRBV9 and TRBJ2-4; 9 nucleotides agree with TRBD1. The CDR3 spans 16 residues. V was clipped by 0 bases and J by 3 bases; unmatched bases: 4. CDR1 and CDR2 (germline): SGDLS, YYNGEE. CDR3 amino acids: CASSVGDRGGKNIQYF. The CDR3 nucleotides read TGTGCCAGCAGCGTAGGAGACAGGGGGGGCAAAAACATTCAGTACTTC.

V gene TRBV11-2 combines with J gene TRBJ2-7; D not resolved. CDR1 and CDR2 (germline): SGHAT, FQNNGV. This CDR3 spans 14 amino acids. Between the trimmed V and J ends, which lost 0 bases and 2 bases, there was a span of 8 bases. Here the CDR3 reads CASSLEASTYEQYF. As DNA, the CDR3 is TGTGCCAGCAGCTTAGAAGCCAGCACCTACGAGCAGTACTTC.

The V call is TRBV27, the J call TRBJ2-7; 11 bases are a match to TRBD2. Germline trimming cut 4 bases from V and 7 bases from J; bases unmatched to any gene: 6. CDR3 size: 14 residues. Germline V lookup: CDR1 MNHEY, CDR2 SMNVEV (reference sequence). Here the CDR3 reads CASSSGLAVPEQYF. CDR3 coding DNA: TGTGCCAGCAGTTCGGGACTAGCGGTGCCGGAGCAGTACTTC.

The CDR3 DNA reads TGTGCCAGCAGCCACCTAGCGGGAGGGGACGAGCAGTACTTC. Residues: CASSHLAGGDEQYF. This sequence joins TRBV14 and TRBJ2-7, with 12 bases identical to TRBD2. V was clipped by 3 bases and J by 5 bases; unmatched bases: 2. The CDR3 consists of 14 residues. Germline V CDR1 and CDR2: SGHDN, FVKESK.

V usage is TRBV6-5 and J usage is TRBJ2-7; D not resolved. V lost 2 bases and J lost 3, with 11 bases in between. This CDR3 is built from 14 residues. Germline assignment: CDR1 MNHEY and CDR2 SVGAGI. CDR3 coding DNA: TGTGCCAGCAGTTACCTGCCCCCCCGCTACGAGCAGTACTTC. The encoded protein is CASSYLPPRYEQYF.

The chain joins TRBV25-1 to TRBJ2-2; TRBD1 might be the D (6 bases). CDR3 size: 14 residues. CDR1 and CDR2 from the germline V gene are MGHDK and SYGVNS. The V and J ends lost 3 bases and 6 bases respectively, with 11 bases between them. CDR3 sequence reads: CASSEGRGAGELFF. CDR3 DNA: TGTGCCAGCAGTGAGGGCAGGGGAGCCGGGGAGCTGTTTTTT.